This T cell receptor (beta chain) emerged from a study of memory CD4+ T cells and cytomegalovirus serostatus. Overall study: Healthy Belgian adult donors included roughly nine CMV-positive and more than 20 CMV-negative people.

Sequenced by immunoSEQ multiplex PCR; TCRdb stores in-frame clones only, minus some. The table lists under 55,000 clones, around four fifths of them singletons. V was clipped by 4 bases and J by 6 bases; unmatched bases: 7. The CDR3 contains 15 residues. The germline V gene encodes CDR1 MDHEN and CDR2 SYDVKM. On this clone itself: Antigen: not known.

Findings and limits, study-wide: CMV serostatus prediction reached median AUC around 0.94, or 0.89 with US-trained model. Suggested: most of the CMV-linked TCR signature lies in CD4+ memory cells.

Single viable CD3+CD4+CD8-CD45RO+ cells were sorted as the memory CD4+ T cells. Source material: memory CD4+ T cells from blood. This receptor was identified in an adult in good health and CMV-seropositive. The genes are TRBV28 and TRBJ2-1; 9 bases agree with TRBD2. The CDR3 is CASSSATSGSNEQFF. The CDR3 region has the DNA TGTGCCAGCAGTTCCGCGACTAGCGGTAGCAATGAGCAGTTCTTC. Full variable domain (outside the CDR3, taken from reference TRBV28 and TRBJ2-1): DVKVTQSSRYLVKRTGEKVFLECVQDMDHENMFWYRQDPGLGLRLIYFSYDVKMKEKGDIPEGYSVSREKKERFSLILESASTNQTSMYLCASSSATSGSNEQFFGPGTRLTVL.